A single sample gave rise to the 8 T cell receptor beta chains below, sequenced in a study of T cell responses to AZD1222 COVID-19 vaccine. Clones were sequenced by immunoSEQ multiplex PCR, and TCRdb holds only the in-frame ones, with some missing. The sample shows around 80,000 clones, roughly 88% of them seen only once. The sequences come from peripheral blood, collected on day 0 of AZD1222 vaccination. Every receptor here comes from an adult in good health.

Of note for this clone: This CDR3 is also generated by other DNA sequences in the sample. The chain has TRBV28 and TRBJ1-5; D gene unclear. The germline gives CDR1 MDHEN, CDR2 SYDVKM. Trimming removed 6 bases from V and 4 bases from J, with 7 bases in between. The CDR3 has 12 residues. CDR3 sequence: CASRGPNQPQHF. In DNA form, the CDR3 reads TGTGCCAGCAGAGGGCCTAATCAGCCCCAGCATTTT.

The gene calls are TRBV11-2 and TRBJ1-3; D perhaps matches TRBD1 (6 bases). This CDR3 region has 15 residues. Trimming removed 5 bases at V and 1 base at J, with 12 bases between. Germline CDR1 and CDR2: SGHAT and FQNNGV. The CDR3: CASSGHRVSGNTIYF. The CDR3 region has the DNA TGTGCCAGCAGCGGACACAGGGTATCTGGAAACACCATATATTTT.

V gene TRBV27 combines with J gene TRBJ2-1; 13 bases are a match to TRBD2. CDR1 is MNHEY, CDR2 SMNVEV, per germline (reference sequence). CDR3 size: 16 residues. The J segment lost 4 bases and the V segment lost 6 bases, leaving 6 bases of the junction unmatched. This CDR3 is CASRGLAGLRYNEQFF. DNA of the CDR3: TGTGCCAGCAGGGGACTAGCGGGGTTACGGTACAATGAGCAGTTCTTC.

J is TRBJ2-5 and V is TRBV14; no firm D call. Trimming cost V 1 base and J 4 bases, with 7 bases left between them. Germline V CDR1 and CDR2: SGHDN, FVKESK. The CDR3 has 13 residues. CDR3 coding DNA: TGTGCCAGCAGCCAAGGTGTCGGAGAGACCCAGTACTTC. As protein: CASSQGVGETQYF. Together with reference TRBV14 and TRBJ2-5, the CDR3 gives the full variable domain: EAGVTQFPSHSVIEKGQTVTLRCDPISGHDNLYWYRRVMGKEIKFLLHFVKESKQDESGMPNNRFLAERTGGTYSTLKVQPAELEDSGVYFCASSQGVGETQYFGPGTRLLVL.

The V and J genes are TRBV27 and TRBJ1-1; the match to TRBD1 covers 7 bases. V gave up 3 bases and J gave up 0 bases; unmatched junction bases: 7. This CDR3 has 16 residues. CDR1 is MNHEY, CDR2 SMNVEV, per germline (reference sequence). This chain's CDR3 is CASSFSGGVMNTEAFF. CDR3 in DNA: TGTGCCAGCAGTTTCTCAGGGGGTGTCATGAACACTGAAGCTTTCTTT.

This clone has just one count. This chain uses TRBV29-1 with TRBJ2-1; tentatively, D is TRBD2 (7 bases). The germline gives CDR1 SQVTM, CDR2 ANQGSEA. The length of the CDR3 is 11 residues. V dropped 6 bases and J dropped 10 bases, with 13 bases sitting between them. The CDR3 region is CSVRRGGEQFF. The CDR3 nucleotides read TGCAGCGTCCGAAGGGGGGGAGAGCAGTTCTTC.

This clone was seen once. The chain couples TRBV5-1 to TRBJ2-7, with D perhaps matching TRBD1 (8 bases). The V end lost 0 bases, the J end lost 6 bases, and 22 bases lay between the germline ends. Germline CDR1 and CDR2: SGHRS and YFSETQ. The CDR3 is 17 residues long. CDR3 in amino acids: CASSLVPPPTGEGEQYF. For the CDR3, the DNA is TGCGCCAGCAGCTTGGTACCCCCCCCGACAGGGGAGGGCGAGCAGTACTTC.

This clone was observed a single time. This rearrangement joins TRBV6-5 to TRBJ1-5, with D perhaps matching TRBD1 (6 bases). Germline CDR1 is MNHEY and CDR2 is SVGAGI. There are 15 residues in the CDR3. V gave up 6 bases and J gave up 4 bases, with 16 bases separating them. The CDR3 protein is CASSTGQSVNQPQHF. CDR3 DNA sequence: TGTGCCAGCAGCACCGGACAGTCTGTTAATCAGCCCCAGCATTTT.